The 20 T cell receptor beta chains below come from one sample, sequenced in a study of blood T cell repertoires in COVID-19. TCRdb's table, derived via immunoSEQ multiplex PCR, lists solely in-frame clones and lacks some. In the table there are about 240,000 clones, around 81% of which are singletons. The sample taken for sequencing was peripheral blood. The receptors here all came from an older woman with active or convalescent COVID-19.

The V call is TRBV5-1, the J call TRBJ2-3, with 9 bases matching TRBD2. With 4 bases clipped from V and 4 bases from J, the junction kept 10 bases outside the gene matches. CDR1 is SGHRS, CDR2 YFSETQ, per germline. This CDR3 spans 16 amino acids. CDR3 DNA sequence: TGCGCCAGCAGCCCGACTAGCGGTCGGGGGTCAGATACGCAGTATTTT. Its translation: CASSPTSGRGSDTQYF.

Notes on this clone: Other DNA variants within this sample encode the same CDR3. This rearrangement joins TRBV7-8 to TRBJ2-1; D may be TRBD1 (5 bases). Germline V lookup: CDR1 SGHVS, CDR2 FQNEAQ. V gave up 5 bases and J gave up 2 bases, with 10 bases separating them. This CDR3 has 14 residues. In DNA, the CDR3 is TGTGCCAGCAGCCCGTCGACAGCCTACAATGAGCAGTTCTTC. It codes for CASSPSTAYNEQFF.

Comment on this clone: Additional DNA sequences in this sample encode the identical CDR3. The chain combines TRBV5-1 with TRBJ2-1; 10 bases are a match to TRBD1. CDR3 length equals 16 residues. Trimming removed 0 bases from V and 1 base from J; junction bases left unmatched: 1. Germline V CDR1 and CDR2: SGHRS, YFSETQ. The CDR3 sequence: CASSLGTGGSYNEQFF. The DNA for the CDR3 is TGCGCCAGCAGCTTGGGGACAGGGGGATCCTACAATGAGCAGTTCTTC.

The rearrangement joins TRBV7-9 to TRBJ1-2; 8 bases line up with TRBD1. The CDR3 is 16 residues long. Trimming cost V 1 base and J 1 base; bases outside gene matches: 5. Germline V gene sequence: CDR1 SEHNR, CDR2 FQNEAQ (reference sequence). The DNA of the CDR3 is TGTGCCAGCAGCTTAGGGACAGGGAATTTTAACTATGGCTACACCTTC. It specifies CASSLGTGNFNYGYTF. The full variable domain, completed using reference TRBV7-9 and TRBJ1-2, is DTGVSQNPRHKITKRGQNVTFRCDPISEHNRLYWYRQTLGQGPEFLTYFQNEAQLEKSRLLSDRFSAERPKGSFSTLEIQRTEQGDSAMYLCASSLGTGNFNYGYTFGSGTRLTVV.

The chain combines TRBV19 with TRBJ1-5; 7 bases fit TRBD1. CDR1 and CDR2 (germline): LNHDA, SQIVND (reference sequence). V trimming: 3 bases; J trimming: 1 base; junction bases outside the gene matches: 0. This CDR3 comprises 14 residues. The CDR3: CASSMTGSNQPQHF. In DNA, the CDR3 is TGTGCCAGTAGTATGACAGGGAGCAATCAGCCCCAGCATTTT.

The CDR3, as DNA: TGTGCCAGCCGGGGGACAGCCCTCACCGGGGAGCTGTTTTTT. It codes for CASRGTALTGELFF. This sequence joins TRBV6-5 and TRBJ2-2, with D perhaps TRBD1 (7 bases). V was trimmed by 8 bases and J by 4 bases, leaving 14 bases between them. Per germline, CDR1 MNHEY and CDR2 SVGAGI. The CDR3 is made up of 14 amino acids.

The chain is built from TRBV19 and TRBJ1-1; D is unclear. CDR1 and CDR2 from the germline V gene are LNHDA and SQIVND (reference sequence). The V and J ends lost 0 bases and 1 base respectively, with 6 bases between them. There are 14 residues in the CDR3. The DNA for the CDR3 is TGTGCCAGTAGTATAGATGTCGGGAACACTGAAGCTTTCTTT. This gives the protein CASSIDVGNTEAFF.

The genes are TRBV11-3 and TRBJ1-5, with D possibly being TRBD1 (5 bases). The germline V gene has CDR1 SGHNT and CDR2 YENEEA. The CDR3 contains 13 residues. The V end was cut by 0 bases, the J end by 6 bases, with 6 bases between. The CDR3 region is CASSLEGAQPQHF. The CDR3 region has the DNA TGTGCCAGCAGCTTAGAAGGGGCTCAGCCCCAGCATTTT.

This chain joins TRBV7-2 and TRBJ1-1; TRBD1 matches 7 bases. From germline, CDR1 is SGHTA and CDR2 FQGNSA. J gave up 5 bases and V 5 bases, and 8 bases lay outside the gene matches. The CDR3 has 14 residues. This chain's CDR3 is CASSIEGGRTEAFF. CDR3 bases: TGTGCCAGCAGCATCGAAGGGGGCAGGACTGAAGCTTTCTTT.

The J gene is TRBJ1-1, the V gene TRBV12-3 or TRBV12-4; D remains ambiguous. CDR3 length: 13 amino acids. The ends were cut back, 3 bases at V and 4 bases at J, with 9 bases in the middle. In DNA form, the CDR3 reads TGTGCCAGCAGTTTCGGGTTGGGCACTGAAGCTTTCTTT. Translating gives CASSFGLGTEAFF.

The DNA for the CDR3 is TGCAGCGTCGAGTATAGTTGGGGCTACACCTTC. Encoded protein: CSVEYSWGYTF. The rearrangement uses TRBV29-1 and TRBJ1-2; D remains unclear. Germline assignment: CDR1 SQVTM and CDR2 ANQGSEA. V was clipped by 6 bases and J by 8 bases, with 13 bases between them. The length of the CDR3 is 11 residues. The full variable domain, its missing parts supplied by reference TRBV29-1 and TRBJ1-2, is SAVISQKPSRDICQRGTSLTIQCQVDSQVTMMFWYRQQPGQSLTLIATANQGSEATYESGFVIDKFPISRPNLTFSTLTVSNMSPEDSSIYLCSVEYSWGYTFGSGTRLTVV.

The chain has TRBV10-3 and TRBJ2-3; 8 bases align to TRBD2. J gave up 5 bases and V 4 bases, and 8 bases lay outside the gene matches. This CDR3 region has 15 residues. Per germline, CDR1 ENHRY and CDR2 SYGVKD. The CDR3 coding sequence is TGTGCCATCAGTGTGGGGGTAGCGGGAAGAGATACGCAGTATTTT. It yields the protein CAISVGVAGRDTQYF.

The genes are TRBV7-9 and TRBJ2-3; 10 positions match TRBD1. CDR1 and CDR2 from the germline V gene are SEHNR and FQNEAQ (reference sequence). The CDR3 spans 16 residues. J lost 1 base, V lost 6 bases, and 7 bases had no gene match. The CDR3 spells CASSSADRGGTDTQYF. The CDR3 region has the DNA TGTGCCAGCAGTTCCGCGGACAGGGGGGGCACAGATACGCAGTATTTT.

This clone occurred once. The DNA for the CDR3 is TGTGCCAGCAGCCGGGCTAGCGGGACCCAGTACTTC. Its protein product is CASSRASGTQYF. The rearrangement links TRBV3-1 (or the pseudogene TRBV3-2) to TRBJ2-5, with 7 bases that match TRBD2. Germline V gene lookup returns CDR1 LGHDT and CDR2 YNNKEL (reference sequence). The CDR3 loop spans 12 amino acids. The trim removed 4 bases at V and 7 bases at J, leaving 3 bases unmatched.

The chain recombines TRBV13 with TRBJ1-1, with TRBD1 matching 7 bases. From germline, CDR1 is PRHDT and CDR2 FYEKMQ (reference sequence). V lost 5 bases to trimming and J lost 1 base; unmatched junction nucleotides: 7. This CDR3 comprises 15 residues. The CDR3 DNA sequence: TGTGCCAGCAGCCGCTCGGGACAGCCGAACACTGAAGCTTTCTTT. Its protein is CASSRSGQPNTEAFF.

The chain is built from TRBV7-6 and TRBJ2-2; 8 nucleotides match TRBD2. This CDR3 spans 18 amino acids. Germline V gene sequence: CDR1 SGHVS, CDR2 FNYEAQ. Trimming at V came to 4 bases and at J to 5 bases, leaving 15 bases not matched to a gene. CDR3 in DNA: TGTGCCAGCAGCTCACCTTCGGGGGGGAACCTTTTAACCGGGGAGCTGTTTTTT. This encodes CASSSPSGGNLLTGELFF.

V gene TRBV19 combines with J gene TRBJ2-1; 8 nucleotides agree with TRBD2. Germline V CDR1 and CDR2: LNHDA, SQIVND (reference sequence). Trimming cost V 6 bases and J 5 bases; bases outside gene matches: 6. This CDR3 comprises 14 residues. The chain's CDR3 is CASRLAGADNEQFF. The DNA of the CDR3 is TGTGCCAGTAGGCTAGCGGGCGCAGACAATGAGCAGTTCTTC.

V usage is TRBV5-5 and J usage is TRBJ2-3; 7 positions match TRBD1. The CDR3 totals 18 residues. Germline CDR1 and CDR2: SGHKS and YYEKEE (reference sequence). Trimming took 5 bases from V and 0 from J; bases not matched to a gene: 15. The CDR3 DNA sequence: TGTGCCAGCAGTAATCGATATTACAGGGGTTCTAGCACAGATACGCAGTATTTT. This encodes CASSNRYYRGSSTDTQYF.

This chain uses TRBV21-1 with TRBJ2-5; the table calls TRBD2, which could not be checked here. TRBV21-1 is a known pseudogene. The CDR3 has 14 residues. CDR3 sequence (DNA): TGTGCCAGCAGCCGCCGGGGGGGGGAAGAGACCCAGTACTTC. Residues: CASSRRGGEETQYF.

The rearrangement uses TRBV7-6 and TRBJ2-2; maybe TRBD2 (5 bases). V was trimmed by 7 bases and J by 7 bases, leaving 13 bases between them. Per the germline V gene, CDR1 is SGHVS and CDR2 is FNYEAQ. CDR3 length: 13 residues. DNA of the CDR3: TGTGCCAGCACCCTGACGGGGATCGGGGAGCTGTTTTTT. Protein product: CASTLTGIGELFF.